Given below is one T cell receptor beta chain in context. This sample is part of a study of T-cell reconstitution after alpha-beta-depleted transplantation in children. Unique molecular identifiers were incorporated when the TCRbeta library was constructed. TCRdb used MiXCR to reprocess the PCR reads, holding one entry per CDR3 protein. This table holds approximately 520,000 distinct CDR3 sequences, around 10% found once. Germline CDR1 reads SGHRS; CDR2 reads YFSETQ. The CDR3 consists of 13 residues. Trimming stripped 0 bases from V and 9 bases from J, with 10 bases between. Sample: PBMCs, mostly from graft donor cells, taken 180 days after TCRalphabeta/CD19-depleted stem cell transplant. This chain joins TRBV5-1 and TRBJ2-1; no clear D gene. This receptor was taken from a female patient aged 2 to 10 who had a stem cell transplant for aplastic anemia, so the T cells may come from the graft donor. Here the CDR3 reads CASSLEIAGEQFF. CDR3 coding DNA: TGCGCCAGCAGCTTGGAGATAGCAGGTGAGCAGTTCTTC.